The rows below give T cell receptor beta chains drawn from one sample of a study of T cell repertoires in cytomegalovirus infection. No antigens are known for them. One entry per CDR3 protein, called by TCRdb with MiXCR from the reads. The sample holds around 310,000 distinct CDR3 sequences, about 29% seen once. Here the sequenced sample was cultured PBMCs, taken from culture after CMV antigen stimulation. The receptors shown here come from a human donor in good health (CMV status not recorded). Some clones in this sample may be carry-over from other donors' samples. Both conserved end residues are part of each CDR3. Each record gives: D gene, V gene, J gene, clone size, CDR3 DNA, CDR3 protein. A D gene is named only where the DNA matches it firmly. Only some rows state a clone size, as once, few, many or a class for expanded clones.

D: .; V: TRBV7-2; J: TRBJ2-3; size: .; DNA: TGTGCCAGCAGCTCCCCCTATTTCGGCACAGATACGCAGTATTTT; CDR3: CASSSPYFGTDTQYF
D: TRBD2; V: TRBV7-9; J: TRBJ2-2; size: .; DNA: TGTGCCAGCAGCCCCGGGACTAGCGGGGGAATTATCGCCGGGGAGCTGTTTTTT; CDR3: CASSPGTSGGIIAGELFF
D: TRBD1; V: TRBV11-2; J: TRBJ1-4; size: few; DNA: TGTGCCAGCAGGGGACAGTCGGCTAATGAAAAACTGTTTTTT; CDR3: CASRGQSANEKLFF
D: .; V: TRBV19; J: TRBJ1-5; size: many; DNA: TGTGCCAGTAGTAGGGCAGGGCGCAATCAGCCCCAGCATTTT; CDR3: CASSRAGRNQPQHF
D: .; V: TRBV7-2; J: TRBJ1-5; size: many; DNA: TGTGCCAGCAGCTTGGACACATGGTATAGCAATCAGCCCCAGCATTTT; CDR3: CASSLDTWYSNQPQHF
D: .; V: TRBV19; J: TRBJ1-1; size: .; DNA: TGTGCCAGTAAAGTTGGAAGGGACACTGAAGCTTTCTTT; CDR3: CASKVGRDTEAFF
D: .; V: TRBV7-2; J: TRBJ2-7; size: many; DNA: TGTGCCAGCAGCTTAGGGCCAAATCAGGACGAGCAGTACTTC; CDR3: CASSLGPNQDEQYF
D: .; V: TRBV5-1; J: TRBJ2-1; size: few; DNA: TGCGCCAGCAGGCCCGCGGCTAGGGTCAATGAGCAGTTCTTC; CDR3: CASRPAARVNEQFF
D: .; V: TRBV15; J: TRBJ2-3; size: once; DNA: TGTGCCACCAGCAGAGCTGGGTTGGCAGATACGCAGTATTTT; CDR3: CATSRAGLADTQYF
D: .; V: TRBV12-3/TRBV12-4; J: TRBJ1-1; size: few; DNA: TGTGCCAGCAGTTTAGTGTCGGGGGGCGTGAACACTGAAGCTTTCTTT; CDR3: CASSLVSGGVNTEAFF
D: .; V: TRBV12-5; J: TRBJ1-3; size: few; DNA: TGTGCTAGTGTAGGAACCTACTCTGGAAACACCATATATTTT; CDR3: CASVGTYSGNTIYF
D: TRBD2; V: TRBV28; J: TRBJ2-1; size: few; DNA: TGTGCCAGCAGTTTTGGTAGCGGGAGTCCTCCCTCCTACAATGAGCAGTTCTTC; CDR3: CASSFGSGSPPSYNEQFF
D: TRBD2; V: TRBV14; J: TRBJ2-1; size: few; DNA: TGTGCCAGCAGCCAACAACCGACTAGCGGAATTCCCTACAATGAGCAGTTCTTC; CDR3: CASSQQPTSGIPYNEQFF
D: TRBD1; V: TRBV6-5; J: TRBJ1-2; size: .; DNA: TGTGCCAGCAGTCGACAGGGGAAATCGGAGGCGTATGGCTACACCTTC; CDR3: CASSRQGKSEAYGYTF
D: .; V: TRBV5-5; J: TRBJ2-7; size: few; DNA: TGTGCCAGCAGCTTGATCGGGGCCGATCCGTACTTC; CDR3: CASSLIGADPYF
D: TRBD2; V: TRBV5-6; J: TRBJ2-5; size: .; DNA: TGTGCCAGCAGCTTGGTGCAGCGGGATAAAGAGACCCAGTACTTC; CDR3: CASSLVQRDKETQYF
D: .; V: TRBV7-6; J: TRBJ1-1; size: few; DNA: TGTGCCAGCAGCCAAGCAGGTAACACTGAAGCTTTCTTT; CDR3: CASSQAGNTEAFF
D: TRBD1; V: TRBV15; J: TRBJ2-7; size: many; DNA: TGTGCCACCAGCCCGACAGGGACCCTCTACGAGCAGTACTTC; CDR3: CATSPTGTLYEQYF
D: TRBD1; V: TRBV6-6; J: TRBJ2-7; size: .; DNA: TGTGCCAGCAGTCTTGGGACAGGGAGATTCTACGAGCAGTACTTC; CDR3: CASSLGTGRFYEQYF
D: .; V: TRBV7-9; J: TRBJ2-1; size: .; DNA: TGTGCCAGCAGCTTGGGGAGGAGGATAATTACTAAAGCCTACAATGAGCAGTTCTTC; CDR3: CASSLGRRIITKAYNEQFF
D: .; V: TRBV20-1; J: TRBJ1-5; size: .; DNA: TGCAGTGCTAGAGAGGTGGGGCATATTCAGCCCCAGCATTTT; CDR3: CSAREVGHIQPQHF
D: .; V: TRBV7-3; J: TRBJ2-7; size: .; DNA: TGTGCCAGCAGCTTAACCGGAGTCGGACTGGGGAACTACGAGCAGTACTTC; CDR3: CASSLTGVGLGNYEQYF
D: .; V: TRBV25-1; J: TRBJ1-3; size: few; DNA: TGTGCCAGCAGTAACTTCAGGGGAAAAGGTGGAAACACCATATATTTT; CDR3: CASSNFRGKGGNTIYF
D: .; V: TRBV19; J: TRBJ1-5; size: .; DNA: TGTGCCAGTAGGTCTTGGGACGGCAATCAGCCCCAGCATTTT; CDR3: CASRSWDGNQPQHF
D: .; V: TRBV5-1; J: TRBJ1-1; size: .; DNA: TGCGCCAGCAGTCAGTGGGGAGGCACTGAAGCTTTCTTT; CDR3: CASSQWGGTEAFF
D: .; V: TRBV6-6; J: TRBJ2-3; size: .; DNA: TGTGCCAGCAGTTGGGAAGTCACAGATACGCAGTATTTT; CDR3: CASSWEVTDTQYF
D: .; V: TRBV12-3/TRBV12-4; J: TRBJ1-1; size: .; DNA: TGTGCCAGCAGTACAGTGGCGGCTGAAGCTTTCTTT; CDR3: CASSTVAAEAFF
D: .; V: TRBV10-3; J: TRBJ1-6; size: .; DNA: TGTGCCATATCGCCATCTACGAAAGATAATTCACCCCTCCACTTT; CDR3: CAISPSTKDNSPLHF
D: .; V: TRBV7-9; J: TRBJ1-6; size: .; DNA: TGTGCCAGCAGCTTTGGTGAGGGGGGTCAAATCCTCCACTTT; CDR3: CASSFGEGGQILHF
D: TRBD1; V: TRBV12-3/TRBV12-4; J: TRBJ2-2; size: .; DNA: TGTGCCAGCAGTTTAGCGCCAGGGGGTTACACCGGGGAGCTGTTTTTT; CDR3: CASSLAPGGYTGELFF
D: .; V: TRBV5-6; J: TRBJ2-1; size: .; DNA: TGTGCCAGCAGCGTGGGGACCCCGAATGAGCAGTTCTTC; CDR3: CASSVGTPNEQFF
D: .; V: TRBV12-3/TRBV12-4; J: TRBJ1-3; size: few; DNA: TGTGCCAGCAGTTTAGACAGGGACACTGGAAACACCATATATTTT; CDR3: CASSLDRDTGNTIYF
D: .; V: TRBV7-8; J: TRBJ2-2; size: .; DNA: TGTGCCAGCAGCTTCAGGACAAACACCGGGGAGCTGTTTTTT; CDR3: CASSFRTNTGELFF
D: TRBD1; V: TRBV25-1; J: TRBJ1-1; size: few; DNA: TGTGCCAGCAGTGAGAACAGGGGGCGGACTGAAGCTTTCTTT; CDR3: CASSENRGRTEAFF
D: .; V: TRBV20-1; J: TRBJ1-2; size: .; DNA: TGCAGTGCTAGAGACCCTATGGAGGCAGGGGCGACCTATGGCTACACCTTC; CDR3: CSARDPMEAGATYGYTF
D: .; V: TRBV30; J: TRBJ1-2; size: .; DNA: TGTGCCTGGAGTGTCAGGGGTTTCTATGGCTACACCTTC; CDR3: CAWSVRGFYGYTF
D: TRBD2; V: TRBV25-1; J: TRBJ2-3; size: .; DNA: TGTGCCAGGAGTGAAGAAAATAGCGGGGGGGCAGATACGCAGTATTTT; CDR3: CARSEENSGGADTQYF
D: .; V: TRBV28; J: TRBJ2-7; size: .; DNA: TGTGCCAGCAGTTTAGCGCCCCAGTTACAGCCTTCCTACGAGCAGTACTTC; CDR3: CASSLAPQLQPSYEQYF
D: .; V: TRBV4-1; J: TRBJ2-1; size: few; DNA: TGCGCCAGCAGCCAAGGTGAGAGTCGTTACAATGAGCAGTTCTTC; CDR3: CASSQGESRYNEQFF
D: .; V: TRBV5-1; J: TRBJ1-2; size: .; DNA: TGCGCCAGCAGCCCCGGTGGAGGGGGAAGAGCTGGCTACACCTTC; CDR3: CASSPGGGGRAGYTF
D: .; V: TRBV7-4; J: TRBJ2-1; size: few; DNA: TGTGCCAGCAGCTTAGCTGGAAGACTAACCTACAATGAGCAGTTCTTC; CDR3: CASSLAGRLTYNEQFF
D: .; V: TRBV2; J: TRBJ1-1; size: .; DNA: TGTGCCAGCAGTGACAGGTTCAAGAGACAGAACACTGAAGCTTTCTTT; CDR3: CASSDRFKRQNTEAFF
D: TRBD2; V: TRBV7-9; J: TRBJ2-5; size: .; DNA: TGTGCCAGCAGCATGACTAGCGGGGCCCGCGGGGAGACCCAGTACTTC; CDR3: CASSMTSGARGETQYF
D: .; V: TRBV11-2; J: TRBJ2-4; size: few; DNA: TGTGCCAGCAGCCATATTAGCAAAAACATTCAGTACTTC; CDR3: CASSHISKNIQYF
D: .; V: TRBV9; J: TRBJ2-3; size: .; DNA: TGTGCCAGCAGCCCTTATACCTGGGCAGGAGGATTGGATACGCAGTATTTT; CDR3: CASSPYTWAGGLDTQYF
D: TRBD2; V: TRBV28; J: TRBJ2-6; size: few; DNA: TGTGCCAGCAGTTTATGGGGCGGGAGGCCGTCCGGGGCCAACGTCCTGACTTTC; CDR3: CASSLWGGRPSGANVLTF
D: .; V: TRBV12-3/TRBV12-4; J: TRBJ2-3; size: many; DNA: TGTGCCAGCAGTTCCTCGCTCCCTAGCACAGATACGCAGTATTTT; CDR3: CASSSSLPSTDTQYF